A single sample gave rise to the 26 T cell receptor beta chains below, sequenced in a study of cytomegalovirus exposure and HLA in healthy donors. In the PCR, 60 Vbeta and 13 Jbeta primers were used. Assay used: immunoSEQ multiplex PCR; TCRdb lists only in-frame clones, some missing. The repertoire holds more than 90,000 clones, with approximately 85% as singletons. Specimen: PBMCs. The receptors were sampled from a man between 25 and 39 years old in good health and CMV-seronegative.

Written as DNA, the CDR3 is TGTGCCAGCAGCGTCTCTTTTGGTGGGGGGGGAACAGATACGCAGTATTTT. Translating gives CASSVSFGGGGTDTQYF. V and J are TRBV9 and TRBJ2-3; 7 nucleotides match TRBD2. CDR1 is SGDLS, CDR2 YYNGEE, per germline. The length of the CDR3 is 17 residues. V was pared by 2 bases and J by 3 bases, with 12 bases of the junction left unmatched.

The CDR3 nucleotides are TGTGCCAGCAGCTCCGGGAGAGGGACAGGGTTCACTAATGAAAAACTGTTTTTT. This gives the protein CASSSGRGTGFTNEKLFF. The V call is TRBV11-2, the J call TRBJ1-4, with 9 bases fitting TRBD1. The CDR3 consists of 18 residues. The V gene end was trimmed by 4 bases and the J gene end by 2 bases; junction bases not matched to a gene: 11. CDR1 is SGHAT and CDR2 is FQNNGV in the germline V gene.

The genes are TRBV10-3 and TRBJ1-2, with D possibly matching TRBD1 (6 bases). The CDR3 is made up of 15 amino acids. Trimming stripped 0 bases from V and 4 bases from J, with 12 bases between. Germline V gene sequence: CDR1 ENHRY, CDR2 SYGVKD. CDR3 DNA: TGTGCCATCAGTGAGTCTGGAGGGGGGGTCTATGGCTACACCTTC. As protein: CAISESGGGVYGYTF.

The V call is TRBV19, the J call TRBJ1-5, with 9 bases lining up with TRBD1. The germline CDR1 and CDR2 sequences are LNHDA and SQIVND (reference sequence). CDR3 length: 15 residues. The J segment lost 6 bases and the V segment lost 7 bases, leaving 10 bases of the junction unmatched. The CDR3 loop is CASTILGTGRQPQHF. CDR3 coding DNA: TGTGCCAGTACCATCCTAGGGACAGGGCGTCAGCCCCAGCATTTT. Full variable domain (rest looked up from reference TRBV19 and TRBJ1-5): DGGITQSPKYLFRKEGQNVTLSCEQNLNHDAMYWYRQDPGQGLRLIYYSQIVNDFQKGDIAEGYSVSREKKESFPLTVTSAQKNPTAFYLCASTILGTGRQPQHFGDGTRLSIL.

The V gene is TRBV10-3, the J gene TRBJ1-2, with a possible D match to TRBD1 (5 bases). The CDR3 length is 13 residues. V was trimmed by 4 bases and J by 4 bases, leaving 10 bases between them. The germline V gene has CDR1 ENHRY and CDR2 SYGVKD. The CDR3 is CAISVAGGYGYTF. DNA of the CDR3: TGTGCCATCAGTGTCGCGGGGGGCTATGGCTACACCTTC.

The CDR3 sequence is CASSYSKSVFDTEAFF. CDR3 coding DNA: TGTGCCAGCAGTTACTCGAAATCGGTTTTTGACACTGAAGCTTTCTTT. The chain is built from TRBV6-5 and TRBJ1-1, with unresolved D. V shed 0 bases and J shed 3 bases, with 14 bases lying between them. CDR1 is MNHEY, CDR2 SVGAGI, per germline. The CDR3 length is 16 residues.

This clone was counted between two and nine times. The rearrangement uses TRBV18 and TRBJ2-7, with TRBD1 identical over 9 bases. Germline CDR1 KGHSH, CDR2 LQKENI. This CDR3 region has 14 residues. The ends lost 3 bases at V and 3 bases at J; junction bases unmatched: 3. The CDR3 DNA sequence: TGTGCCAGCTCACCTGGGACAGGGCTCTACGAGCAGTACTTC. This translates into CASSPGTGLYEQYF.

This rearrangement joins TRBV6-5 to TRBJ2-1, with D maybe TRBD2 (6 bases). V lost 0 bases to trimming and J lost 6 bases, with 9 bases between them. The CDR3 covers 14 residues. Germline V gene sequence: CDR1 MNHEY, CDR2 SVGAGI. CDR3 amino acids: CASSYSSGGNEQFF. CDR3 nucleotides: TGTGCCAGCAGTTACTCATCCGGGGGCAATGAGCAGTTCTTC.

This clone was observed a few times. CDR3 in amino acids: CASSLIRSEQFF. The CDR3 coding sequence is TGCGCCAGCAGCTTGATCCGTAGTGAGCAGTTCTTC. The chain has TRBV5-1 and TRBJ2-1; D is undetermined. The CDR3 is made up of 12 amino acids. V was trimmed by 1 base and J by 9 bases, leaving 8 bases between them. The V gene's germline CDR1 is SGHRS and CDR2 YFSETQ.

The gene calls are TRBV5-1 and TRBJ2-7, with 9 bases lining up with TRBD1. The CDR3 extends over 14 amino acids. The V gene end was trimmed by 3 bases and the J gene end by 5 bases; junction bases not matched to a gene: 6. The germline CDR1 and CDR2 sequences are SGHRS and YFSETQ. CDR3 region: CASSWGQGPHEQYF. DNA of the CDR3: TGCGCCAGCAGCTGGGGACAGGGACCCCACGAGCAGTACTTC.

The chain links TRBV18 to TRBJ2-1; 14 nucleotides agree with TRBD2. V was pared by 3 bases and J by 9 bases, with 7 bases of the junction left unmatched. This CDR3 comprises 16 residues. Germline assignment: CDR1 KGHSH and CDR2 LQKENI. The CDR3 is CASSPGLAGVQGEQFF. DNA for the CDR3: TGTGCCAGCTCACCGGGACTAGCGGGAGTACAGGGTGAGCAGTTCTTC.

This clone was recorded once. The J gene is TRBJ1-1, the V gene TRBV10-3, with D tentatively TRBD1 (5 bases). Trimming left V 4 bases short and J 2 bases short, with 14 bases between. CDR3 length: 15 amino acids. Germline CDR1 is ENHRY and CDR2 is SYGVKD. The CDR3 DNA reads TGTGCCATCAGTGGGCCCGGGGGGAAAAACACTGAAGCTTTCTTT. This translates into CAISGPGGKNTEAFF.

Regarding this clone: Because it lacks the conserved phenylalanine or tryptophan at the end, this CDR3 is likely a read error. The DNA is omitted, as the CDR3 cannot be located on it reliably, and the CDR3 follows TCRdb's listing. This rearrangement joins TRBV7-9 to TRBJ1-3. Germline V gene data show CDR1 as SEHNR and CDR2 as FQNEAQ (reference sequence). The CDR3 spans 13 residues, counting both ends. CDR3 in amino acids: CASSLQQTFSVSL.

This rearrangement joins TRBV11-2 to TRBJ2-2; 12 bases are shared with TRBD2. The CDR3 is made up of 17 amino acids. Germline-derived CDR1 and CDR2 are SGHAT and FQNNGV. Trimming took 3 bases from V and 5 from J; bases not matched to a gene: 7. The CDR3 protein is CASSFPSGGAWTGELFF. In DNA form, the CDR3 reads TGTGCCAGCAGCTTTCCTAGCGGGGGGGCATGGACCGGGGAGCTGTTTTTT.

This clone was observed a few times. One end of the junction varies from germline; a read error may be responsible. The rearrangement links TRBV7-7 to TRBJ2-7; 7 bases match TRBD1. This CDR3 is built from 15 residues. The germline CDR1 and CDR2 sequences are SSHAT and FNYEAQ (reference sequence). CDR3 bases: TGTGCTAGCAGCCCGGAGGTGGGACAGCCCTACGAGCAGTACTTC. This translates into CASSPEVGQPYEQYF.

J is TRBJ1-2 and V is TRBV5-6; perhaps TRBD1 as D (6 bases). The germline V gene encodes CDR1 SGHDT and CDR2 YYEEEE. Trimming took off 3 bases at V and 7 bases at J, with 10 bases between the two ends. The CDR3 runs 12 residues. DNA of the CDR3: TGTGCCAGCAGCTCCGGACAGCCTGGCTACACCTTC. It is translated as CASSSGQPGYTF. The full variable domain, completed using reference TRBV5-6 and TRBJ1-2, is DAGVTQSPTHLIKTRGQQVTLRCSPKSGHDTVSWYQQALGQGPQFIFQYYEEEERQRGNFPDRFSGHQFPNYSSELNVNALLLGDSALYLCASSSGQPGYTFGSGTRLTVV.

The V and J genes are TRBV5-1 and TRBJ2-7; no reliable D call. The germline CDR1 and CDR2 sequences are SGHRS and YFSETQ. CDR3 length equals 11 residues. Trimming stripped 3 bases from V and 3 bases from J, with 4 bases between. The CDR3 protein is CASSSYYEQYF. In nucleotides, the CDR3 is TGCGCCAGCAGCTCCTACTACGAGCAGTACTTC.

This clone was seen a few times. The chain links TRBV9 to TRBJ1-6, with D tentatively TRBD1 (6 bases). CDR1 and CDR2 (germline): SGDLS, YYNGEE. V was pared by 0 bases and J by 10 bases, with 14 bases between. The CDR3 is made up of 15 amino acids. For the CDR3, the DNA is TGTGCCAGCAGCGTAGAGGGGGAAAGGGGGTCACCCCTCCACTTT. This encodes CASSVEGERGSPLHF.

The chain uses TRBV2 and TRBJ2-7, with 12 bases lining up with TRBD1. This CDR3 is built from 14 residues. CDR1 and CDR2 from the germline V gene are SNHLY and FYNNEI. V was pared by 10 bases and J by 4 bases, with 8 bases of the junction left unmatched. The CDR3 DNA follows: TGTGCCACGGCGAGGGACAGGGGGCGATACGAGCAGTACTTC. Translating gives CATARDRGRYEQYF.

V and J are TRBV10-1 and TRBJ2-7, with 9 nucleotides matching TRBD2. The CDR3 has 16 amino acids. Germline V gene sequence: CDR1 WNHNN, CDR2 SYGVQD (reference sequence). V was clipped by 4 bases and J by 2 bases; unmatched bases: 9. DNA for the CDR3: TGCGCCAGCAGTGGGGTAGCGGGGGACAACACCTACGAGCAGTACTTC. Its protein is CASSGVAGDNTYEQYF.

This clone occurred once. The rearrangement joins TRBV4-1 to TRBJ1-6; 8 bases agree with TRBD1. Germline assignment: CDR1 MGHRA and CDR2 YSYEKL. V dropped 0 bases and J dropped 7; count of bases not matched to a gene: 8. The CDR3 has 17 amino acids. CDR3 nucleotide sequence: TGCGCCAGCAGCCAAGATCTTGTGACAGGGGACAATTCACCCCTCCACTTT. Translated, it gives CASSQDLVTGDNSPLHF.

The chain recombines TRBV4-1 with TRBJ2-7, with D tentatively TRBD1 (5 bases). Germline values: CDR1 MGHRA, CDR2 YSYEKL. Trimming cost V 0 bases and J 3 bases, with 9 bases left between them. CDR3 size: 14 residues. The DNA for the CDR3 is TGCGCCAGCAGCCAAGATGAGCAGGGCTACGAGCAGTACTTC. The encoded protein is CASSQDEQGYEQYF.

The V and J genes are TRBV5-4 and TRBJ1-1, with no clear D. Trimming left V 0 bases short and J 1 base short, with 13 bases between. CDR3 size: 16 residues. Germline V gives CDR1 SGHNT, CDR2 YYREEE (reference sequence). CDR3 residues: CASSLGSRVENTEAFF. CDR3 nucleotide sequence: TGTGCCAGCAGCTTGGGGTCCCGGGTCGAGAACACTGAAGCTTTCTTT.

This clone was seen only a few times. The chain combines TRBV27 with TRBJ1-5, with D perhaps matching TRBD1 (6 bases). This CDR3 has 16 amino acids. V was pared by 3 bases and J by 4 bases, with 16 bases between. Germline CDR1 and CDR2: MNHEY and SMNVEV (reference sequence). CDR3 DNA: TGTGCCAGCAGTTTTTCCCTTCACAGGGTAAATCAGCCCCAGCATTTT. It yields the protein CASSFSLHRVNQPQHF.

The chain joins TRBV29-1 to TRBJ2-7; 7 bases match TRBD2. The DNA end is a closer match to TRBJ2-5, so the J assignment may be wrong. Germline V gene lookup returns CDR1 SQVTM and CDR2 ANQGSEA. The CDR3 runs 12 residues. The chain's CDR3 is CSVAWGGETQYF. CDR3 sequence (DNA): TGCAGCGTTGCGTGGGGGGGAGAGACCCAGTACTTC.

Here the CDR3 reads CASSLTAKSSYNEQFF. For the CDR3, the DNA is TGTGCCAGCAGTTTAACAGCTAAGAGCTCCTACAATGAGCAGTTCTTC. This chain links TRBV27 with TRBJ2-1, with D unresolved. Germline V gene sequence: CDR1 MNHEY, CDR2 SMNVEV (reference sequence). The CDR3 spans 16 residues. V dropped 2 bases and J dropped 0 bases, with 11 bases sitting between them.